The next 27 T cell receptor beta chains were all read from a single sample in a study of T cells after yellow fever vaccination. MiXCR was run by TCRdb on the 5' RACE reads, yielding one entry per CDR3 protein. The top ten hold 35% to 50% of the sample, which has about 30,000 distinct CDR3 sequences, 4.4% seen once. The source was CD8+ T cells sorted from PBMCs, collected 5 days after the yellow fever booster vaccination. The receptor set was obtained from a man aged 25-45 years who received the YFV17D yellow fever vaccine.

This clonotype was observed many times. The chain uses TRBV30 and TRBJ2-4; D gene unclear. V was cut by 6 bases and J by 6 bases, with 12 bases left in between. From germline, CDR1 is GTSNPN and CDR2 SVGIG (reference sequence). The CDR3 loop spans 12 amino acids. The CDR3 sequence is CACGTAGNIQYF. As DNA, the CDR3 is TGTGCCTGCGGCACAGCTGGAAACATTCAGTACTTC.

There are many counts of this clonotype. The genes are TRBV7-3 and TRBJ2-3, with D hard to call. This CDR3 spans 13 amino acids. The germline V and J ends were trimmed by 2 bases and 4 bases, with 7 bases remaining between them. Germline V CDR1 and CDR2: SGHTA, FQGTGA. CDR3 protein: CASSLLGPDTQYF. The DNA of the CDR3 is TGTGCCAGCAGCTTACTCGGTCCAGATACGCAGTATTTT.

This clonotype was recorded at least ten times. The rearrangement joins TRBV6-5 to TRBJ2-3; TRBD2 aligns across 16 bases. The CDR3 has 18 amino acids. Germline V lookup: CDR1 MNHEY, CDR2 SVGAGI. Trimming removed 2 bases from V and 5 bases from J; junction bases left unmatched: 7. The chain's CDR3 is CASSYGTSGRAFGDTQYF. DNA for the CDR3: TGTGCCAGCAGTTACGGGACTAGCGGGAGGGCCTTTGGAGATACGCAGTATTTT.

This clonotype was recorded many times. This chain uses TRBV6-2 or TRBV6-3 with TRBJ2-3; D remains ambiguous. Germline CDR1 is MNHEY and CDR2 is SVGEGT. This CDR3 spans 16 amino acids. Trimming took off 6 bases at V and 6 bases at J, with 22 bases between the two ends. In DNA form, the CDR3 reads TGTGCCAGCAGCTCACCAGCCAGGTTTGGTGGCGATACGCAGTATTTT. It codes for CASSSPARFGGDTQYF.

This clonotype has a count of ten or more. This chain joins TRBV6-2 or TRBV6-3 and TRBJ2-1; D ambiguous. Germline CDR1 reads MNHEY; CDR2 reads SVGEGT. The CDR3 length is 16 residues. V lost 0 bases and J lost 4, with 13 bases in between. CDR3 sequence: CASSYSMSPPYNEQFF. CDR3 coding DNA: TGTGCCAGCAGTTACTCGATGTCGCCACCTTACAATGAGCAGTTCTTC.

This clonotype is deemed medium-sized. The V gene is TRBV6-5, the J gene TRBJ2-5; TRBD2 matches 7 bases. J lost 5 bases, V lost 5 bases, and 5 bases had no gene match. Germline CDR1 and CDR2: MNHEY and SVGAGI. The CDR3 is made up of 13 amino acids. CDR3 region: CASSPGLDETQYF. The CDR3 region has the DNA TGTGCCAGCAGTCCCGGACTAGATGAGACCCAGTACTTC.

This clonotype was found many times. This sequence joins TRBV27 and TRBJ2-1; 7 positions match TRBD2. The germline gives CDR1 MNHEY, CDR2 SMNVEV (reference sequence). The CDR3 spans 12 residues. Germline trimming cut 11 bases from V and 8 bases from J; bases unmatched to any gene: 9. Here the CDR3 DNA reads TGTGCCTCCGTCGGACTAGGGTATGAGCAGTTCTTC. Protein: CASVGLGYEQFF.

This clonotype was counted at least ten times. The CDR3 region is CASKNGTSGSYEQFF. For the CDR3, the DNA is TGTGCCAGCAAGAACGGGACTAGCGGGAGCTATGAGCAGTTCTTC. This sequence joins TRBV6-4 and TRBJ2-1; 14 bases are shared with TRBD2. V was clipped by 7 bases and J by 8 bases; unmatched bases: 7. In germline, CDR1 is MRHNA, CDR2 SNTAGT. The CDR3 has 15 residues.

A note on this clonotype: Just one base apart from a much larger clone, this may be a read error. The CDR3 nucleotides are TGTGCCAGCTGTCCGGGGGCATCGGGCGAGCAGTACTTC. This codes for CASCPGASGEQYF. The chain is built from TRBV3-1 and TRBJ2-7; possibly TRBD1 or TRBD2 for D (6 bases each). V lost 8 bases and J 6 bases, leaving 17 bases between the germline ends. The CDR3 runs 13 residues. CDR1 is LGHDT and CDR2 is YNNKEL in the germline V gene (reference sequence).

This clonotype was seen repeatedly, ten times or more. The chain carries TRBV29-1 and TRBJ2-7; TRBD1 matches 7 bases. This CDR3 contains 16 residues. J lost 3 bases, V lost 2 bases, and 13 bases had no gene match. Germline-derived CDR1 and CDR2 are SQVTM and ANQGSEA. The CDR3 reads CSVEIVGSAGGYEQYF. The CDR3 bases are TGCAGCGTTGAAATAGTAGGATCGGCAGGGGGCTACGAGCAGTACTTC.

This clonotype was found many times. V usage is TRBV27 and J usage is TRBJ1-5; the D gene is possibly TRBD1 (6 bases). The V gene's germline CDR1 is MNHEY and CDR2 SMNVEV (reference sequence). There are 16 residues in the CDR3. V lost 1 base to trimming and J lost 0 bases, with 10 bases between them. CDR3 residues: CASSLYAGASNQPQHF. The CDR3 DNA sequence: TGTGCCAGCAGTTTATATGCAGGGGCTAGCAATCAGCCCCAGCATTTT.

This clonotype was seen at least ten times. The chain recombines TRBV9 with TRBJ2-3; maybe TRBD1 (8 bases). This CDR3 spans 15 amino acids. V was pared by 6 bases and J by 4 bases, with 18 bases between. Germline V gene lookup returns CDR1 SGDLS and CDR2 YYNGEE. CDR3: CASTGEAGQADTQYF. CDR3 nucleotides: TGTGCCAGCACTGGGGAAGCGGGACAGGCAGATACGCAGTATTTT.

This clonotype was recorded at least ten times. The V gene is TRBV7-9, the J gene TRBJ2-1; D not certain. Germline V gene data show CDR1 as SEHNR and CDR2 as FQNEAQ (reference sequence). CDR3 length: 12 residues. V was shortened by 1 base and J by 10 bases, with 8 bases between the two germline ends. CDR3 in amino acids: CASSLGIREQFF. In DNA form, the CDR3 reads TGTGCCAGCAGCTTAGGTATCAGGGAGCAGTTCTTC.

This clonotype has ten or more counts. J is TRBJ2-5 and V is TRBV20-1; TRBD1 or TRBD2 may be the D gene (7 bases each). The CDR3 sequence is 14 residues long. Trimming pared 0 bases from V and 9 bases from J, leaving 17 bases between. Germline values: CDR1 DFQATT, CDR2 SNEGSKA (reference sequence). The CDR3 region has the DNA TGCAGTGCTAGAGATCTGGGAGGGGGCCCGGCCCAGTACTTC. It encodes CSARDLGGGPAQYF.

This clonotype was seen many times. The gene calls are TRBV7-9 and TRBJ2-6, with a possible D match to TRBD1 (6 bases). Germline lookup yields CDR1 SEHNR and CDR2 FQNEAQ (reference sequence). This CDR3 contains 17 residues. Trimming shortened V by 3 bases and J by 0 bases, and 12 bases separated the two germline ends. The CDR3 here is CASSFPTGNSGANVLTF. The CDR3 DNA is TGTGCCAGCAGCTTTCCGACAGGCAACTCTGGGGCCAACGTCCTGACTTTC.

This clonotype occurred many times. The chain links TRBV20-1 to TRBJ2-7; perhaps TRBD2 as D (7 bases). The CDR3 covers 11 residues. Germline CDR1 is DFQATT and CDR2 is SNEGSKA (reference sequence). With 6 bases removed from V and 4 bases from J, the gap between germline ends came to 10 bases. CDR3 residues: CSAGGGYEQYF. CDR3 coding DNA: TGCAGTGCAGGGGGGGGTTACGAGCAGTACTTC.

The DNA for the CDR3 is TGCAGTGTCACGTACTGGACTAGACATTCCTACAATGAGCAGTTCTTC. Protein sequence: CSVTYWTRHSYNEQFF. The chain carries TRBV20-1 and TRBJ2-1, with TRBD2 matching over 7 bases. J was trimmed by 1 base and V by 7 bases; bases with no gene match: 13. The germline V gene has CDR1 DFQATT and CDR2 SNEGSKA (reference sequence). There are 16 residues in the CDR3.

This clonotype was picked up many times. The chain has TRBV4-3 and TRBJ2-2; D is unresolved. The CDR3 is 13 amino acids. From germline, CDR1 is LGHNA and CDR2 YSLEER. Between the trimmed V and J ends, which lost 4 bases and 0 bases, there was a span of 3 bases. CDR3 amino acids: CASSPTNTGELFF. The CDR3 DNA follows: TGCGCCAGCAGCCCGACGAACACCGGGGAGCTGTTTTTT.

This clonotype came up many times. This chain links TRBV28 with TRBJ1-3, with 7 bases identical to TRBD1. J was trimmed by 0 bases and V by 4 bases; bases with no gene match: 6. Germline loops: CDR1 MDHEN, CDR2 SYDVKM. The CDR3 length is 16 residues. The CDR3 loop is CASSSIGQVSGNTIYF. The CDR3 DNA reads TGTGCCAGCAGTTCAATTGGACAGGTCTCTGGAAACACCATATATTTT. Full variable domain (rest looked up from reference TRBV28 and TRBJ1-3): DVKVTQSSRYLVKRTGEKVFLECVQDMDHENMFWYRQDPGLGLRLIYFSYDVKMKEKGDIPEGYSVSREKKERFSLILESASTNQTSMYLCASSSIGQVSGNTIYFGEGSWLTVV.

This clonotype came up a few times. The chain links TRBV15 to TRBJ2-5; tentatively, D is TRBD1 or TRBD2 (5 bases each). The CDR3 sequence is 15 residues long. Germline CDR1 is LNHNV and CDR2 is YYDKDF (reference sequence). The V end was cut by 5 bases, the J end by 2 bases, with 15 bases between. CDR3 nucleotides: TGTGCCACCAGCCCCGGTCCGGGGCTTCAAGAGACCCAGTACTTC. It codes for CATSPGPGLQETQYF.

This clonotype was picked up many times. The V and J genes are TRBV9 and TRBJ1-6; perhaps TRBD1 as D (5 bases). Trimming shortened V by 6 bases and J by 6 bases, and 16 bases separated the two germline ends. Germline CDR1 and CDR2: SGDLS and YYNGEE. CDR3 length: 15 amino acids. CDR3 region: CASTQGTAGNSPLHF. For the CDR3, the DNA is TGTGCCAGCACCCAAGGGACGGCTGGTAATTCACCCCTCCACTTT.

This clonotype was recorded at least ten times. The rearrangement joins TRBV7-6 to TRBJ2-1, with 10 positions matching TRBD2. With 5 bases clipped from V and 1 base from J, the junction kept 14 bases outside the gene matches. This CDR3 contains 19 residues. Germline V gene data show CDR1 as SGHVS and CDR2 as FNYEAQ. The CDR3 region has the DNA TGTGCCAGCAGCACGAAGGCTAGCGGGAGTGAGGGGTCCTACAATGAGCAGTTCTTC. Translating it yields CASSTKASGSEGSYNEQFF.

This clonotype was counted ten times or more. The chain recombines TRBV19 with TRBJ2-2; 7 bases are shared with TRBD2. The length of the CDR3 is 11 residues. V lost 9 bases to trimming and J lost 7 bases; unmatched junction nucleotides: 2. Germline V gene sequence: CDR1 LNHDA, CDR2 SQIVND (reference sequence). Written as DNA, the CDR3 is TGTGCCAGCCCGGGGGGCGGGGAGCTGTTTTTT. This encodes CASPGGGELFF.

This clonotype was picked up many times. V and J are TRBV7-9 and TRBJ2-5, with 7 bases aligning to TRBD1. Germline V gene lookup returns CDR1 SEHNR and CDR2 FQNEAQ (reference sequence). Trimming at V came to 4 bases and at J to 1 base, leaving 3 bases not matched to a gene. The CDR3 is 14 residues long. The CDR3 coding sequence is TGTGCCAGCAGCTCCGGGACAGTCCAAGAGACCCAGTACTTC. As protein: CASSSGTVQETQYF.

The sample holds many counts of this clonotype. This rearrangement joins TRBV15 to TRBJ2-1; 8 bases fit TRBD2. The CDR3 is 16 amino acids. With 1 base clipped from V and 4 bases from J, the junction kept 6 bases outside the gene matches. Germline V gives CDR1 LNHNV, CDR2 YYDKDF (reference sequence). The CDR3 region is CATSRGREGHYNEQFF. CDR3 nucleotide sequence: TGTGCCACCAGCAGAGGACGGGAGGGCCATTACAATGAGCAGTTCTTC. The variable domain in full, with the rest retrieved from reference TRBV15 and TRBJ2-1, is DAMVIQNPRYQVTQFGKPVTLSCSQTLNHNVMYWYQQKSSQAPKLLFHYYDKDFNNEADTPDNFQSRRPNTSFCFLDIRSPGLGDTAMYLCATSRGREGHYNEQFFGPGTRLTVL.

This clonotype was seen ten or more times. J is TRBJ2-7 and V is TRBV20-1; 9 bases align to TRBD2. The CDR3 sequence is 13 residues long. Germline-derived CDR1 and CDR2 are DFQATT and SNEGSKA (reference sequence). V was pared by 6 bases and J by 1 base, with 4 bases of the junction left unmatched. CDR3 DNA sequence: TGCAGTGCCGGGACTAGCCTGTCCTACGAGCAGTACTTC. Its translation is CSAGTSLSYEQYF.

This clonotype was counted ten times or more. This CDR3 fails to terminate in the conserved phenylalanine or tryptophan, so it likely reflects a read error. The genes are TRBV20-1 and TRBJ1-5; 8 nucleotides agree with TRBD1. V gave up 3 bases and J gave up 4 bases; unmatched junction bases: 8. The CDR3 sequence is 15 residues long. Germline V lookup: CDR1 DFQATT, CDR2 SNEGSKA (reference sequence). The CDR3 sequence is CSARPQGVTNQPQHC. In DNA, the CDR3 is TGCAGTGCTAGGCCACAGGGGGTAACAAATCAGCCCCAGCATTGT.